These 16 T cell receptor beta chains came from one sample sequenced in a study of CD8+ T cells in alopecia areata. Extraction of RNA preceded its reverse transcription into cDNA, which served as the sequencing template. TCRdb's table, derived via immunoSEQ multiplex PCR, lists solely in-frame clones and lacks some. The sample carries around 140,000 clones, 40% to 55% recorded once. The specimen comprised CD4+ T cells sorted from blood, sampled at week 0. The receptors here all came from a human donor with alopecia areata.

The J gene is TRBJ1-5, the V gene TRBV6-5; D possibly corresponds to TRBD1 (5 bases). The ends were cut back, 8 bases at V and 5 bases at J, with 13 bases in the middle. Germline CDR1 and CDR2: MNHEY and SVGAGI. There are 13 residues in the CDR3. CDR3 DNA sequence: TGTGCCAGCTCTCCGACAGATGATCAGCCCCAGCATTTT. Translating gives CASSPTDDQPQHF.

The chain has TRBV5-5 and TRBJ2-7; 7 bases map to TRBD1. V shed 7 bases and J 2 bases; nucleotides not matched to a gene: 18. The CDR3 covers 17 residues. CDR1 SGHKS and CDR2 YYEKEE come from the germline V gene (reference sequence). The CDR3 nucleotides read TGTGCCAGCCGCTACCCCGACTCCGGGGACAGTACCTACGAGCAGTACTTC. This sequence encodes CASRYPDSGDSTYEQYF.

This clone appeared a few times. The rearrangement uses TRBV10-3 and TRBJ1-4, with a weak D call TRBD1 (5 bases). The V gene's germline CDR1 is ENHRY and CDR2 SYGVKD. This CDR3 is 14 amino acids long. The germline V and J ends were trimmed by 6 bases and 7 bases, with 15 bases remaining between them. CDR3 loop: CAIRRDGEGEKLFF. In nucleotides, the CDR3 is TGTGCCATCAGACGGGACGGGGAAGGTGAAAAACTGTTTTTT.

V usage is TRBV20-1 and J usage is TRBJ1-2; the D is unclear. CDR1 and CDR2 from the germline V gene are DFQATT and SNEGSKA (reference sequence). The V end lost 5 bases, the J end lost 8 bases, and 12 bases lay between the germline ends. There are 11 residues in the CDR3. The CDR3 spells CSAQDLGGYTF. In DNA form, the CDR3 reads TGCAGTGCTCAGGACTTGGGAGGCTACACCTTC.

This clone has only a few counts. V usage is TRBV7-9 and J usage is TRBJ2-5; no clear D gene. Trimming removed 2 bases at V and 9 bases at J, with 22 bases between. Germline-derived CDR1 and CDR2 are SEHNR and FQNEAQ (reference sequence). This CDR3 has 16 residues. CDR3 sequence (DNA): TGTGCCAGCAGCTTATTAATAGGCGTCGGTGGGTCTCCCCAGTACTTC. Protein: CASSLLIGVGGSPQYF.

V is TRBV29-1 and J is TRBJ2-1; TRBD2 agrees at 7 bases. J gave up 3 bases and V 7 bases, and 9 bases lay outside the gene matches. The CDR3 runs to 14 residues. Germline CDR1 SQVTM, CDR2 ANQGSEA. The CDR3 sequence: CSAQAGTRYNEQFF. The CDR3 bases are TGCAGCGCCCAAGCGGGAACCCGCTACAATGAGCAGTTCTTC.

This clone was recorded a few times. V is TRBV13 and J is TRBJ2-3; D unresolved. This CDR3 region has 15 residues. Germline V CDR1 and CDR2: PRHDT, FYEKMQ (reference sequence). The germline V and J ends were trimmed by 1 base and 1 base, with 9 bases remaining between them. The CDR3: CASSLELSGTDTQYF. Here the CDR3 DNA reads TGTGCCAGCAGCTTAGAACTCTCTGGCACAGATACGCAGTATTTT.

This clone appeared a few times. The CDR3 DNA sequence: TGTGCCAGCAGCTTGGTTTGGGGGAATGTGAACACTGAAGCTTTCTTT. This translates into CASSLVWGNVNTEAFF. The chain has TRBV5-6 and TRBJ1-1; a weak D match, TRBD1 (5 bases). V was clipped by 0 bases and J by 0 bases, with 12 bases between them. The CDR3 spans 16 residues. Germline V gene data show CDR1 as SGHDT and CDR2 as YYEEEE.

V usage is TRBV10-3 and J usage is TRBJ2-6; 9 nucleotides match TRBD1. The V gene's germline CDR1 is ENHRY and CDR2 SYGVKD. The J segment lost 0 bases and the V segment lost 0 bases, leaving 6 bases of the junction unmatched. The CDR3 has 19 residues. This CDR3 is CAISESIGQGTSGANVLTF. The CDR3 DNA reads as TGTGCCATCAGTGAGTCGATCGGACAGGGGACCTCTGGGGCCAACGTCCTGACTTTC.

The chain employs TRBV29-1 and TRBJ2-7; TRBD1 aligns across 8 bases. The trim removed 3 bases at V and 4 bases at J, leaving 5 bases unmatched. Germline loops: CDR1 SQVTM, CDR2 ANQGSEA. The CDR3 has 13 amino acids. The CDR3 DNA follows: TGCAGCGTTGACGGCCAGGGGGCTTACGAGCAGTACTTC. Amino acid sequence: CSVDGQGAYEQYF.

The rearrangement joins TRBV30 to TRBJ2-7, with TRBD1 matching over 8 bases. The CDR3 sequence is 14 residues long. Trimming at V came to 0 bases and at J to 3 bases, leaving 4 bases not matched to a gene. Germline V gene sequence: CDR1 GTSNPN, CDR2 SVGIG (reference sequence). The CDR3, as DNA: TGTGCCTGGAGTGTACCAGGGGGCCTCTACGAGCAGTACTTC. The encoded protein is CAWSVPGGLYEQYF.

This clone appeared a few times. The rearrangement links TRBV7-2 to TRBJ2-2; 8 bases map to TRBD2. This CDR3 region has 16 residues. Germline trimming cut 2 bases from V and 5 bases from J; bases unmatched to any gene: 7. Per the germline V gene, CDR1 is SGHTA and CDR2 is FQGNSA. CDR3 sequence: CASSLLPSGSTGELFF. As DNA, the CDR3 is TGTGCCAGCAGCTTATTGCCTAGCGGGTCGACCGGGGAGCTGTTTTTT.

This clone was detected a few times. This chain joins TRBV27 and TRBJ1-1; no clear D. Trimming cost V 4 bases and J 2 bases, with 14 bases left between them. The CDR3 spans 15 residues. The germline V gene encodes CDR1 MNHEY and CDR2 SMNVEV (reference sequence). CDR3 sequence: CASSSTRQLNTEAFF. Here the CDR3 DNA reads TGTGCCAGCAGTTCAACGCGCCAGCTTAACACTGAAGCTTTCTTT.

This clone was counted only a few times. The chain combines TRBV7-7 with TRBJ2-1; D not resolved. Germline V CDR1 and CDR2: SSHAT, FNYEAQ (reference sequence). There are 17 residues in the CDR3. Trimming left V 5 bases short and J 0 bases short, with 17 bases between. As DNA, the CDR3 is TGTGCCAGCAGCCCACGGAACCTACTTAGCTCCTACAATGAGCAGTTCTTC. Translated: CASSPRNLLSSYNEQFF.

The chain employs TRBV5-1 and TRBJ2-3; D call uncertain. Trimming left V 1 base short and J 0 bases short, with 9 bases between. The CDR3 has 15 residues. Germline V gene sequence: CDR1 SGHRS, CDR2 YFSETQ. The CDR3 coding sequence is TGCGCCAGCAGCTTGATGGATCGGAGCACAGATACGCAGTATTTT. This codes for CASSLMDRSTDTQYF.

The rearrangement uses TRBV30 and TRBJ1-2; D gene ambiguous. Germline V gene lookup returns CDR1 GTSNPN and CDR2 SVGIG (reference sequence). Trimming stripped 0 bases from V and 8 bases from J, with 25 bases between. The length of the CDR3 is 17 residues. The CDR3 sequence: CAWSVRLGLRQVTGYTF. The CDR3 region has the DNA TGTGCCTGGAGTGTACGGCTTGGCCTTCGACAAGTTACAGGCTACACCTTC.